This T cell receptor beta chain originates from a study of T cell repertoires in cytomegalovirus infection. TCRdb reprocessed the reads via MiXCR and lists one record per CDR3 protein. The top ten hold approximately 24% of the sample, which has 500,000 to 600,000 distinct CDR3 sequences, 16% seen once. This clonotype came up a few times. This CDR3 is built from 15 residues. In germline, CDR1 is MNHNS, CDR2 SASEGT. After removal of 6 bases from V and 6 bases from J, the junction contained 11 bases not matched to a gene. The receptor was isolated from a human donor in good health (CMV status not recorded). Some clones in this sample may be carry-over from other donors' samples. Sequenced sample: CD8+ T cells from PBMCs. The J gene is TRBJ2-1, the V gene TRBV6-1, with 7 bases fitting TRBD1. The CDR3 spells CASRATGVRGNEQFF. The CDR3 DNA is TGTGCCAGCAGAGCTACAGGGGTGAGGGGCAATGAGCAGTTCTTC.